Given below is one T cell receptor beta chain in context. This clonotype was seen many times. Its recognized antigen is unknown. Base qualities are not recorded, but no much larger clone differs from it by a single base. Sequencing took place on an Illumina HiSeq 2500. Quantitative 5'-RACE with molecular barcodes was the method used to prepare the TCR beta libraries. On the study's bioinformatics: To identify disease-linked TCR variants, a new computational method was used, one built on a probabilistic model of VDJ rearrangement. TCRdb itself trimmed the public reads at Q25 with fastp, ran MiXCR and retained productive beta chains. Rows with a matching CDR3 protein are joined into one entry that keeps the most common DNA and genes. The V and J calls reflect TCRdb's pipeline rather than the authors' work. The sample table lists 210,000 or so distinct CDR3 sequences, approximately 8.4% of them with a count of one. The ten most abundant clones make up around 5.1% of the sample.

The sample originates from a study of CD8 T cells in ankylosing spondylitis (dated by TCRdb to 2017 to 2019). Background for the entire study: T cell receptor beta repertoires were profiled in healthy donors and ankylosing spondylitis patients so that disease-linked TCR variants could be found. The whole study cohort included 108 healthy donors and 20 to 25 ankylosing spondylitis patients. Peripheral blood samples were taken, and synovial fluid was additionally collected from ankylosing spondylitis patients. What the work shows at the level of the full study, not this receptor alone: Significant enrichment of the disease-linked clones was reported in matched synovial fluid samples from ankylosing spondylitis patients. Blood from ankylosing spondylitis patients appeared to be characterized by a TCR beta motif made up of fewer than ten highly homologous amino acid variants. The disease-linked clones had a CD8+ phenotype and were found at relatively low frequencies in peripheral blood. Some of the motif variants had been reported before in the synovial fluid and blood of reactive arthritis patients, a finding that suggests common disease-initiation mechanisms.

V is reduced by 1 base and J by 0 bases, leaving a spacing of 9 bases between them. Measured from the cysteine to the phenylalanine, the CDR3 is 15 residues long. The CDR3 DNA has 45 bases and is translated from base 1. CDR1 and CDR2 (SGHVS, FNYEAQ) derive from the germline V gene. The clonotype comes from a female donor with ankylosing spondylitis or in good health (not recorded which). The chain links TRBV7-6 with TRBJ1-1, with no reliable assignment of the D segment. Sequencing was performed on blood, either unsorted or a sorted T cell fraction (not recorded which). The CDR3 region: CASSLGSPMNTEAFF. The DNA sequence reads TGTGCCAGCAGCTTAGGCAGTCCCATGAACACTGAAGCTTTCTTT.